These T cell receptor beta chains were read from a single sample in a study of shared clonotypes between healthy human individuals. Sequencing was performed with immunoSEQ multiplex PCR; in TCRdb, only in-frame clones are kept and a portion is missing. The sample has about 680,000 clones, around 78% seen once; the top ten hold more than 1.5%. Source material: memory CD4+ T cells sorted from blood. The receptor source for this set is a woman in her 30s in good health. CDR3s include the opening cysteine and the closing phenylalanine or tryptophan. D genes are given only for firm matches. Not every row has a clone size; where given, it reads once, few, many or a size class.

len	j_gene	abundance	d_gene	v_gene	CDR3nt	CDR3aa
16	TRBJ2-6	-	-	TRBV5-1	TGCGCCAGCAGCTTGCCTAGCGAGTCTGGGGCCAACGTCCTGACTTTC	CASSLPSESGANVLTF
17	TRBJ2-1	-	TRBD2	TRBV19	TGTGCCAGTAGTATTTACCCTGGCGGGAGCTCCTACAATGAGCAGTTCTTC	CASSIYPGGSSYNEQFF
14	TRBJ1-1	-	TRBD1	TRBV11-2	TGTGCCAGCAGCAGGGGGCTTGGAAGTGCTGAAGCTTTCTTT	CASSRGLGSAEAFF
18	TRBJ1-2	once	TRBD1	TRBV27	TGTGCCAGCAGTTTGTCAGGGGACAGCGGCCTAGCTAACTATGGCTACACCTTC	CASSLSGDSGLANYGYTF
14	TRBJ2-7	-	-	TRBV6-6	TGTGCCAGCAGCCGGGACCGGACCTCCTACGAGCAGTACTTC	CASSRDRTSYEQYF
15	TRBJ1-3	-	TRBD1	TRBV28	TGTGCCAGCAGTCGACAGGGGGCTCGAGGAAACACCATATATTTT	CASSRQGARGNTIYF
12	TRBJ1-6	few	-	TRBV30	TGTGCCTGGGCGCAAGGGTACTCACCCCTCCACTTT	CAWAQGYSPLHF
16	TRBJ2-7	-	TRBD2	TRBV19	TGTGCCAGCTCATCACGGACTAGCGGGAGGGCTTGGGAGCAGTACTTC	CASSSRTSGRAWEQYF
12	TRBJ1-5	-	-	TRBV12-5	TGTGCTAGTTGTTACGATGTTCAGCCCCAGCATTTT	CASCYDVQPQHF
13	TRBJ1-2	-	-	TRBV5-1	TGCGCCAGCAGCTGGACAGACAACTATGGCTACACCTTC	CASSWTDNYGYTF
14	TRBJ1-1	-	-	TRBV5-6	TGTGCCAGCAGCTTGGCCAGGGTAGGCACTGAAGCTTTCTTT	CASSLARVGTEAFF
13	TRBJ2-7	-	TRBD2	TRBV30	TGTGCCTGGAGGCGGGAGGTGTTCGACGAGCAGTACTTC	CAWRREVFDEQYF
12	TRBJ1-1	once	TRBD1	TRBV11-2	TGTGCCAGCAGCCACAGGGGCACTGAAGCTTTCTTT	CASSHRGTEAFF
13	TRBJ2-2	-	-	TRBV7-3	TGTGCCAGCAGCTCCAGGGTCCCCGGGGAGCTGTTTTTT	CASSSRVPGELFF
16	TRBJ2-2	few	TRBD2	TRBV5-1	TGCGCCAGCAGCTCCCCGCCGGCGGGAGTCACCGGGGAGCTGTTTTTT	CASSSPPAGVTGELFF
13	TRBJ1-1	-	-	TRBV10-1	TGCGCCAGCAGTGATTGGGGGCAAACTGAAGCTTTCTTT	CASSDWGQTEAFF
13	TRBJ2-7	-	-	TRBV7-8	TGTGCCAGCCAATCCAGGGAGAGTAGCGAGCAGTACTTC	CASQSRESSEQYF
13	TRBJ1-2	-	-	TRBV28	TGTGCCAGCAGGAGCGACAGCTACAATGGCTACACCTTC	CASRSDSYNGYTF
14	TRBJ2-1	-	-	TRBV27	TGTGCCAGCAGTCTCTCCCGGCGGGACTTATTGCTGTTCTTC	CASSLSRRDLLLFF
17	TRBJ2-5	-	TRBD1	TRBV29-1	TGCAGCGCCGGCCCGCCCGCGGACAGGGGGCTATTAGAGACCCAGTACTTC	CSAGPPADRGLLETQYF
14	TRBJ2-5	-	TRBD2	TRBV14	TGTGCCAGCAGCCAAGGACTAGCGGGAGAGACCCAGTACTTC	CASSQGLAGETQYF
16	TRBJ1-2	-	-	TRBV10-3	TGTGCCATCAAGGCCCAGACAGGAAAGGGGGTCCATGGCTACACCTTC	CAIKAQTGKGVHGYTF
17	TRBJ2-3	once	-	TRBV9	TGTGCCAGCAGCCCCCATATGTGGGAGAGTTACACAGATACGCAGTATTTT	CASSPHMWESYTDTQYF
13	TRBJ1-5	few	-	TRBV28	TGTGCCAGCAGCCTCAAGGATAATCAGCCCCAGCATTTT	CASSLKDNQPQHF
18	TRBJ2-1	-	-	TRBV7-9	TGTGCCAGCGGAACGCGAATAAGCTGGACTCGCTCCTACAATGAGCAGTTCTTC	CASGTRISWTRSYNEQFF
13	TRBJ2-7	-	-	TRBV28	TGTGCCAGCACCGCCGGGAATTCCTACGAGCAGTACTTC	CASTAGNSYEQYF
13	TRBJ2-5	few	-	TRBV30	TGTGCCTGGAAGAGGGGGGGCACAGAGACCCAGTACTTC	CAWKRGGTETQYF
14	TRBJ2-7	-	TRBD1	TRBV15	TGTGCCACCAGCAGCGGACAGGGCTCGGGCGAGCAGTACTTC	CATSSGQGSGEQYF
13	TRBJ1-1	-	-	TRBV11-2	TGTGCCAGCAGCTTAGACAGCTACACTGAAGCTTTCTTT	CASSLDSYTEAFF
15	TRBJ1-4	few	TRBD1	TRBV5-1	TGCGCCAGCAGCTGGTCCGGACAGGGGGCGTCGGAACTGTTTTTT	CASSWSGQGASELFF
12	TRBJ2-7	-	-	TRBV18	TGTGCCAGCTCAGAGACTAGCTACGAGCAGTACTTC	CASSETSYEQYF
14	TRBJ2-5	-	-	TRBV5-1	TGCGCCAGCAGCTTGGGGAGCTTAAGAGAGACCCAGTACTTC	CASSLGSLRETQYF
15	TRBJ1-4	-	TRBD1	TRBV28	TGTGCCAGCAGACCATCAGGGGGGTTGAATGAAAAACTGTTTTTT	CASRPSGGLNEKLFF
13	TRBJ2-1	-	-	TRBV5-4	TGTGCCAGCAGCGCGGCTAGCTACAATGAGCAGTTCTTC	CASSAASYNEQFF
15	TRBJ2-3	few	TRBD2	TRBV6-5	TGTGCCAGCAGGGCACTAGCGGGAGGGCCTGGTACGCAGTATTTT	CASRALAGGPGTQYF
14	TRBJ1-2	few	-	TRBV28	TGTGCCAGCAGTTCCCCAGGGCTATTCTATGGCTACACCTTC	CASSSPGLFYGYTF
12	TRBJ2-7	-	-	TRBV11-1	TGTGCCAGCAGCTTACAGGGGAACGAGCAGTACTTC	CASSLQGNEQYF
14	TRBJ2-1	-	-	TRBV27	TGTGCCAGCAGTCCGTGGACATCATACAATGAGCAGTTCTTC	CASSPWTSYNEQFF
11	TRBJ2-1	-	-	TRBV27	TGTGCCAGCAGAGCGGTCAATGAGCAGTTCTTC	CASRAVNEQFF
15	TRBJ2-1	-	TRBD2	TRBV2	TGTGCCAGCAGCGCCAGCGGGAGCTCCTACAATGAGCAGTTCTTC	CASSASGSSYNEQFF
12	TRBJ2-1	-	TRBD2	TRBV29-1	TGCAGCGTTGAAGAAGGTAGCGGGAGCCGGTTCTTC	CSVEEGSGSRFF
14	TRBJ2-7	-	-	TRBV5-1	TGCGCCAGCAGCTTGGACGCGGGGCCATACGAGCAGTACTTC	CASSLDAGPYEQYF
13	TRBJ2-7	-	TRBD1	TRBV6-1	TGTGCCGGAGCCTGGACAGGAGTCTACGAGCAGTACTTC	CAGAWTGVYEQYF
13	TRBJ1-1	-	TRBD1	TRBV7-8	TGTGCCAGCAGCCGGGACAGAGAAACTGAAGCTTTCTTT	CASSRDRETEAFF
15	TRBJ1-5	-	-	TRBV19	TGTGCCAGTAGTATAGAAAACCTCCGGGATCAGCCCCAGCATTTT	CASSIENLRDQPQHF
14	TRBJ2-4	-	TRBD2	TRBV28	TGTGCCAGCAGAAGCGGGAGAAGTGCAAACATTCAGTACTTC	CASRSGRSANIQYF
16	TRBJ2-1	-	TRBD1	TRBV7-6	TGTGCCAGCAGTTCGTACGGGACAGGGACCTACAATGAGCAGTTCTTC	CASSSYGTGTYNEQFF
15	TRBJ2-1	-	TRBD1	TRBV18	TGTGCCAGCTCACCAACACAGGGGCTTTCGAATGAGCAGTTCTTC	CASSPTQGLSNEQFF
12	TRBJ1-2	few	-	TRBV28	TGTGCCAGCAGTTTACAACCCAAAGGCTACACCTTC	CASSLQPKGYTF
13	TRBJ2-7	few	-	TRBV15	TGTGCCACCAGCAGGGGGGACTCCTACGAGCAGTACTTC	CATSRGDSYEQYF
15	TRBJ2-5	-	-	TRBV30	TGTGCCTGGAGTGTACCCCCCGGGTACCAAGAGACCCAGTACTTC	CAWSVPPGYQETQYF
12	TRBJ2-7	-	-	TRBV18	TGTGCCAGCTCCCAGTCGGGATATGAGCAGTACTTC	CASSQSGYEQYF
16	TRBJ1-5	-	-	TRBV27	TGTGCCAGCAGTTCCGGCTTGGCAGGGACTAATCAGCCCCAGCATTTT	CASSSGLAGTNQPQHF
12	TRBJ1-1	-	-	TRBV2	TGTGCCAGCAGTGAAAACCAGGGAGAAGCTTTCTTT	CASSENQGEAFF
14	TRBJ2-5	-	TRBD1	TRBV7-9	TGTGCCAGCAGCGGGACAGGGGGGGAAAAGACCCAGTACTTC	CASSGTGGEKTQYF